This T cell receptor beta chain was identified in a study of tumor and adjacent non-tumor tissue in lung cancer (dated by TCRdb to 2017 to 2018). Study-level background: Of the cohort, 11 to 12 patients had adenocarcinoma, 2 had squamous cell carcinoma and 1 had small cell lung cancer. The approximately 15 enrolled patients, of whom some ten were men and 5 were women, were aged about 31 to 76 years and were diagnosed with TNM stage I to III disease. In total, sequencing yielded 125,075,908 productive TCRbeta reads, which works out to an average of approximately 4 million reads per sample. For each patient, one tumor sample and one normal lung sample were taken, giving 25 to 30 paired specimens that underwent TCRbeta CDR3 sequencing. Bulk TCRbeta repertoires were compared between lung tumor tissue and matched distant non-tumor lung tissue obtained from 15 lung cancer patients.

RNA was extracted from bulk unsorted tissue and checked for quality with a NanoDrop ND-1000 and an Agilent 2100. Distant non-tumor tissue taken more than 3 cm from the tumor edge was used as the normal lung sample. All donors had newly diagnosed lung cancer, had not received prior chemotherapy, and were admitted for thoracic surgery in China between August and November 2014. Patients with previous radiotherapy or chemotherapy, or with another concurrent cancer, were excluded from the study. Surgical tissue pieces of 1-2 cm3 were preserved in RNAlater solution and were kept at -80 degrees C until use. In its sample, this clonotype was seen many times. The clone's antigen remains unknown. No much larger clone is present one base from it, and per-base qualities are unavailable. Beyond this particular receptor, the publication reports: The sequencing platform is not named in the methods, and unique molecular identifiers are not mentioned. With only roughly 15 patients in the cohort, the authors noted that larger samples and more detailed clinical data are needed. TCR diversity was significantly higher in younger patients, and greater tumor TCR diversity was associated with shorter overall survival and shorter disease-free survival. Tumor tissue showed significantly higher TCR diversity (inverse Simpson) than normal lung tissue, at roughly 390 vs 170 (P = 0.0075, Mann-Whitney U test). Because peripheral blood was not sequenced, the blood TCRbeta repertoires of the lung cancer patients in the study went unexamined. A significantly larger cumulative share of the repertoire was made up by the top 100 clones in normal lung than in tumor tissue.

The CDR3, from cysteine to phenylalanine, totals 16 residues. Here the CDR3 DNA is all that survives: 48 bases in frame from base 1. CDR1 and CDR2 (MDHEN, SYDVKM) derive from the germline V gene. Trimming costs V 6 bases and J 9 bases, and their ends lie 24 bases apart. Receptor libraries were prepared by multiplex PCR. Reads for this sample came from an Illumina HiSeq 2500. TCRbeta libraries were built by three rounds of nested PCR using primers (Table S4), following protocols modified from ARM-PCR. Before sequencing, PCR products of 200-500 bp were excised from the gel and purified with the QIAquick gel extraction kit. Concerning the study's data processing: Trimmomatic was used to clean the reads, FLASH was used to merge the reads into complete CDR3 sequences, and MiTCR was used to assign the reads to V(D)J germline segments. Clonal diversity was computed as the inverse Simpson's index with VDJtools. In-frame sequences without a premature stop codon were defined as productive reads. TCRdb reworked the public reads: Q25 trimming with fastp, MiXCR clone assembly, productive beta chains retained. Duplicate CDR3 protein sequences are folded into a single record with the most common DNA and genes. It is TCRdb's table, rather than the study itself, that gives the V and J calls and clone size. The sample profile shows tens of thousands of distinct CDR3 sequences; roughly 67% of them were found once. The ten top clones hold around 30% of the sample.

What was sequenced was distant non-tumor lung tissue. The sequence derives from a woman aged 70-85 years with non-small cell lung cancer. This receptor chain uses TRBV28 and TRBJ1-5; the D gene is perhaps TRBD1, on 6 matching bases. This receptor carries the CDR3 CASSPLGGQGIRPQHF. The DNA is TGTGCCAGCAGCCCGCTCGGGGGGCAGGGGATTCGGCCCCAGCATTTT.